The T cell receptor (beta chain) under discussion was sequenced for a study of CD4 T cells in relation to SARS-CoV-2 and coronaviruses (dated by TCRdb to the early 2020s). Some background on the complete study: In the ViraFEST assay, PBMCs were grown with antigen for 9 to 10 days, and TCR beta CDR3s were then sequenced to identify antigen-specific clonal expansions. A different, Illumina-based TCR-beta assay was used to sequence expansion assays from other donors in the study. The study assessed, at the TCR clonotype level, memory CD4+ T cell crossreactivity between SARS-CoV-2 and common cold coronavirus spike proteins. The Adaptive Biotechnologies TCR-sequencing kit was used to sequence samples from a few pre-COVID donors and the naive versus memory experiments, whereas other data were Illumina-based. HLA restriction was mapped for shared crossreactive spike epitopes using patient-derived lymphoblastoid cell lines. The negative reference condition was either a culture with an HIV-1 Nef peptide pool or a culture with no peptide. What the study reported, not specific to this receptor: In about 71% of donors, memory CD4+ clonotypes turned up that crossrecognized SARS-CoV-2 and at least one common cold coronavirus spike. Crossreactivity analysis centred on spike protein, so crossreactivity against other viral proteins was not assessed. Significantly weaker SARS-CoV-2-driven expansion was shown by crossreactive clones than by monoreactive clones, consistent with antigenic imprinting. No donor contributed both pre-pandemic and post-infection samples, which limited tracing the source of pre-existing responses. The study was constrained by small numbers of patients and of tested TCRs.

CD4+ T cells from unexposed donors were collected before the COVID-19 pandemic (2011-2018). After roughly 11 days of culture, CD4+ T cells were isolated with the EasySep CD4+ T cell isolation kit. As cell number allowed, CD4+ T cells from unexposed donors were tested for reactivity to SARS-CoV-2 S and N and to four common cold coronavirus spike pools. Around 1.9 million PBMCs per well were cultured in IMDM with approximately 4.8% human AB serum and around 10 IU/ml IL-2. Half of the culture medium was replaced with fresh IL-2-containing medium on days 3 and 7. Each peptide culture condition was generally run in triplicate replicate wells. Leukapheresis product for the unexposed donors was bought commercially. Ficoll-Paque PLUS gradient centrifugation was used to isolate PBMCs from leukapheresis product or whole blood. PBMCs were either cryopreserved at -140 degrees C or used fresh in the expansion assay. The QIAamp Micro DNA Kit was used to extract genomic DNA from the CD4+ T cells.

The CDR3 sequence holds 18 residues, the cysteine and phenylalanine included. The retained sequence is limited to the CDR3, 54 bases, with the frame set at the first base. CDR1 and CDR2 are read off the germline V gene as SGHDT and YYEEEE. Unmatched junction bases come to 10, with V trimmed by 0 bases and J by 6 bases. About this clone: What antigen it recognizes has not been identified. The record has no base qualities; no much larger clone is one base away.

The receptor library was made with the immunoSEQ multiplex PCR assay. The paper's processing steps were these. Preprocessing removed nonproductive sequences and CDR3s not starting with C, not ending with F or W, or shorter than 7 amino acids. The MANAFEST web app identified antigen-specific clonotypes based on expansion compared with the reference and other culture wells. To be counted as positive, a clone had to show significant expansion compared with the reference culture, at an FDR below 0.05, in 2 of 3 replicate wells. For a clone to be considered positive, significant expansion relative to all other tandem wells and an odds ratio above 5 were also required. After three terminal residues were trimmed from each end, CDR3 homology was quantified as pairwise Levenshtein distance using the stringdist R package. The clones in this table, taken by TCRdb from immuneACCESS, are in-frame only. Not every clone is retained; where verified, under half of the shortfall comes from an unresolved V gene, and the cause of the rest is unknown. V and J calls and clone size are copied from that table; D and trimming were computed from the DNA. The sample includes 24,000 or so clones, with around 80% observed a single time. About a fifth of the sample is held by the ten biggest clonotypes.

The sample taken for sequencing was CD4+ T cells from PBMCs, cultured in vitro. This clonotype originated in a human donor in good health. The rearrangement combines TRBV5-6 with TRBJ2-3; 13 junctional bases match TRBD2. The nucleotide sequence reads TGTGCCAGCAGCTTGGCACTAGCGGGGGGGCTCTCGAGGGATACGCAGTATTTT. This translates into CASSLALAGGLSRDTQYF.